Below, 29 T cell receptor beta chains from the same sample are listed, as sequenced in a study of cytomegalovirus exposure and HLA in healthy donors. Assay used: immunoSEQ multiplex PCR; TCRdb lists only in-frame clones, some missing. The repertoire holds about 160,000 clones, with approximately 90% as singletons. Material for sequencing was PBMCs. These receptors originate from a man aged 18 to 29 in good health and CMV-seronegative.

V gene TRBV7-2 combines with J gene TRBJ1-5, with D unresolved. V lost 2 bases and J lost 4, with 9 bases in between. The CDR3 is made up of 14 amino acids. Germline CDR1 is SGHTA and CDR2 is FQGNSA. The chain's CDR3 is CASSLLSVNQPQHF. The CDR3 bases are TGTGCCAGCAGCTTATTGTCAGTTAATCAGCCCCAGCATTTT.

Remarks on this clone: A junction end diverges from the germline sequence, so it may reflect a read error. The V and J genes are TRBV7-7 and TRBJ2-5; 9 bases agree with TRBD2. The CDR3 runs 16 residues. Germline lookup yields CDR1 SSHAT and CDR2 FNYEAQ (reference sequence). Here the CDR3 DNA reads TGTGCTAGCAGCCCTCCCTATCTAGCGGGGCAAGAGACCCAGTACTTC. Protein: CASSPPYLAGQETQYF.

The chain recombines TRBV19 with TRBJ2-3; 7 nucleotides agree with TRBD1. This CDR3 region has 16 residues. In germline, CDR1 is LNHDA, CDR2 SQIVND (reference sequence). V dropped 5 bases and J dropped 4; count of bases not matched to a gene: 12. The CDR3 DNA follows: TGTGCCAGTAGTTTCGAGACAGGGATTATGGCAGATACGCAGTATTTT. Protein product: CASSFETGIMADTQYF.

This chain connects TRBV27 to TRBJ2-7; 12 nucleotides line up with TRBD1. CDR1 MNHEY and CDR2 SMNVEV come from the germline V gene (reference sequence). CDR3 size: 14 residues. J gave up 7 bases and V 4 bases, and 5 bases lay outside the gene matches. The DNA for the CDR3 is TGTGCCAGCAGTTGGGGACAGGGGGCGAGTGAGCAGTACTTC. Protein: CASSWGQGASEQYF.

V usage is TRBV7-8 and J usage is TRBJ1-1, with D hard to call. Trimming removed 2 bases at V and 1 base at J, with 8 bases between. This CDR3 is 14 amino acids long. Germline V lookup: CDR1 SGHVS, CDR2 FQNEAQ. Written as DNA, the CDR3 is TGTGCCAGCAGCTTAAACACGGGGAACACTGAAGCTTTCTTT. Its translation is CASSLNTGNTEAFF.

The chain links TRBV7-2 to TRBJ1-1, with a tentative D call TRBD1 (5 bases). CDR1 is SGHTA, CDR2 FQGNSA, per germline. Trimming removed 3 bases from V and 6 bases from J, with 14 bases in between. The CDR3 spans 14 residues. CDR3 residues: CASSFYGQTPEAFF. The CDR3 nucleotides are TGTGCCAGCAGCTTCTACGGACAAACTCCTGAAGCTTTCTTT. Drawing the rest from reference TRBV7-2 and TRBJ1-1, the complete variable domain is GAGVSQSPSNKVTEKGKDVELRCDPISGHTALYWYRQSLGQGLEFLIYFQGNSAPDKSGLPSDRFSAERTGGSVSTLTIQRTQQEDSAVYLCASSFYGQTPEAFFGQGTRLTVV.

The chain recombines TRBV7-9 with TRBJ1-1; no clear D gene. CDR1 and CDR2 (germline): SEHNR, FQNEAQ (reference sequence). The CDR3 covers 13 residues. V gave up 3 bases and J gave up 1 base, with 6 bases separating them. The CDR3 sequence is CASSFYRNTEAFF. The CDR3, as DNA: TGTGCCAGCAGCTTTTACAGGAACACTGAAGCTTTCTTT. Together with reference TRBV7-9 and TRBJ1-1, the CDR3 gives the full variable domain: DTGVSQNPRHKITKRGQNVTFRCDPISEHNRLYWYRQTLGQGPEFLTYFQNEAQLEKSRLLSDRFSAERPKGSFSTLEIQRTEQGDSAMYLCASSFYRNTEAFFGQGTRLTVV.

Here the CDR3 reads CASSLGGSGYGYTF. CDR3 bases: TGCGCCAGCAGCTTGGGGGGCTCGGGCTATGGCTACACCTTC. The chain carries TRBV5-1 and TRBJ1-2; possible D gene TRBD1, 5 bases. The germline CDR1 and CDR2 sequences are SGHRS and YFSETQ. The length of the CDR3 is 14 residues. V dropped 0 bases and J dropped 4 bases, with 10 bases sitting between them. The full variable domain, rest sourced from reference TRBV5-1 and TRBJ1-2, is KAGVTQTPRYLIKTRGQQVTLSCSPISGHRSVSWYQQTPGQGLQFLFEYFSETQRNKGNFPGRFSGRQFSNSRSEMNVSTLELGDSALYLCASSLGGSGYGYTFGSGTRLTVV.

In its sample, this clone was seen once. V gene TRBV7-2 combines with J gene TRBJ1-3; 8 bases fit TRBD1. CDR1 SGHTA and CDR2 FQGNSA come from the germline V gene. V lost 6 bases to trimming and J lost 8 bases; unmatched junction nucleotides: 12. CDR3 size: 15 residues. The CDR3 nucleotides are TGTGCCAGCAGATCAACAGGGGGTGGACGTGACACCATATATTTT. Its translation is CASRSTGGGRDTIYF. The entire variable domain, with the rest obtained from reference TRBV7-2 and TRBJ1-3, is as follows: GAGVSQSPSNKVTEKGKDVELRCDPISGHTALYWYRQSLGQGLEFLIYFQGNSAPDKSGLPSDRFSAERTGGSVSTLTIQRTQQEDSAVYLCASRSTGGGRDTIYFGEGSWLTVV.

The chain couples TRBV10-3 to TRBJ2-5; D remains unclear. Germline CDR1 reads ENHRY; CDR2 reads SYGVKD. There are 14 residues in the CDR3. Trimming shortened V by 2 bases and J by 2 bases, and 9 bases separated the two germline ends. DNA for the CDR3: TGTGCCATCAGTGAGCAACAGTGGCAAGAGACCCAGTACTTC. It encodes CAISEQQWQETQYF.

The V gene is TRBV2, the J gene TRBJ2-7; the D is unclear. V was cut by 2 bases and J by 4 bases, with 3 bases left in between. The CDR3 length is 11 residues. Germline assignment: CDR1 SNHLY and CDR2 FYNNEI. The CDR3 DNA reads as TGTGCCAGCAGTGAACAATACGAGCAGTACTTC. It codes for CASSEQYEQYF.

The J gene is TRBJ1-5, the V gene TRBV19; D is possibly TRBD1 (6 bases). The CDR3 is 16 amino acids. Germline CDR1 and CDR2: LNHDA and SQIVND (reference sequence). V was clipped by 6 bases and J by 6 bases, with 21 bases between them. The CDR3 DNA follows: TGTGCCAGTAGATTCACGGACAGTCACTTGGGTCAGCCCCAGCATTTT. The encoded protein is CASRFTDSHLGQPQHF.

J is TRBJ2-3 and V is TRBV6-5; 7 bases map to TRBD1. J gave up 8 bases and V 1 base, and 6 bases lay outside the gene matches. The CDR3 is made up of 14 amino acids. The germline V gene has CDR1 MNHEY and CDR2 SVGAGI. The CDR3, as DNA: TGTGCCAGCAGTTACTTAGGGGGCGGAGGTACGCAGTATTTT. It yields the protein CASSYLGGGGTQYF.

This chain connects TRBV5-1 to TRBJ1-3; D possibly corresponds to TRBD1 (6 bases). CDR1 is SGHRS and CDR2 is YFSETQ in the germline V gene. The CDR3 sequence is 13 residues long. Trimming took 4 bases from V and 4 from J, leaving 9 bases between them. The CDR3 region is CASSPDSGNTIYF. CDR3 DNA sequence: TGCGCCAGCAGCCCGGACAGCGGAAACACCATATATTTT.

This clone has only one observation. This chain links TRBV28 with TRBJ2-7; D is ambiguous. CDR3 length equals 15 residues. From germline, CDR1 is MDHEN and CDR2 SYDVKM. Trimming took off 8 bases at V and 0 bases at J, with 17 bases between the two ends. The CDR3: CASAIALRSSYEQYF. The CDR3 nucleotides read TGTGCCAGCGCAATAGCCCTTAGGAGCTCCTACGAGCAGTACTTC.

The V and J genes are TRBV28 and TRBJ2-7; TRBD1 matches 8 bases. Germline V gene lookup returns CDR1 MDHEN and CDR2 SYDVKM. The ends lost 3 bases at V and 0 bases at J; junction bases unmatched: 4. This CDR3 has 15 residues. The CDR3 loop is CASSLYRGYSYEQYF. The CDR3 nucleotides are TGTGCCAGCAGTTTGTACAGGGGGTACTCCTACGAGCAGTACTTC.

This clone was picked up a small number of times. The chain has TRBV6-1 and TRBJ1-1, with 9 positions matching TRBD1. This CDR3 spans 13 amino acids. V shed 11 bases, J shed 2 bases, and the junction held 6 bases outside the gene matches. Per germline, CDR1 MNHNS and CDR2 SASEGT. The CDR3 DNA reads TGTGCCGCGACAGGGGGGGGTAACACTGAAGCTTTCTTT. This translates into CAATGGGNTEAFF.

The gene calls are TRBV27 and TRBJ1-5, with D possibly TRBD1 on 5 matching bases. Germline loops: CDR1 MNHEY, CDR2 SMNVEV (reference sequence). The CDR3 has 13 amino acids. Trimming left V 5 bases short and J 7 bases short, with 12 bases between. The CDR3 loop reads CASSPGGKQPQHF. In DNA form, the CDR3 reads TGTGCCAGCAGTCCGGGGGGGAAACAGCCCCAGCATTTT.

In this sample, this clone turned up a few times. V and J are TRBV10-3 and TRBJ2-1, with a tentative D call TRBD2 (5 bases). Trimming took 7 bases from V and 6 from J, leaving 16 bases between them. The CDR3 covers 14 residues. Germline CDR1 and CDR2: ENHRY and SYGVKD. The CDR3 loop reads CAINRGLGANEQFF. In DNA, the CDR3 is TGTGCCATCAACCGAGGGTTGGGTGCCAATGAGCAGTTCTTC.

V gene TRBV19 combines with J gene TRBJ2-2, with 12 bases aligning to TRBD2. Losses at the gene ends were 5 bases for V and 0 bases for J; bases not matched to a gene: 4. The CDR3 length is 17 residues. From germline, CDR1 is LNHDA and CDR2 SQIVND (reference sequence). The CDR3 loop reads CASSRTSGGSNTGELFF. The CDR3 coding sequence is TGTGCCAGTAGTCGTACTAGCGGGGGGTCGAACACCGGGGAGCTGTTTTTT.

This chain connects TRBV7-6 to TRBJ2-2; 7 nucleotides line up with TRBD1. The CDR3 loop spans 18 amino acids. Germline CDR1 and CDR2: SGHVS and FNYEAQ. V lost 1 base to trimming and J lost 4 bases; unmatched junction nucleotides: 12. The CDR3 DNA follows: TGTGCCAGCAGCTTAGAAGAAGGGACAGCCCCTCTCACCGGGGAGCTGTTTTTT. Translation gives CASSLEEGTAPLTGELFF.

This chain joins TRBV28 and TRBJ2-3; D is unresolved. The V end was cut by 4 bases, the J end by 2 bases, with 7 bases between. Germline assignment: CDR1 MDHEN and CDR2 SYDVKM. The CDR3 is 13 residues long. CDR3 sequence reads: CASSSPPTDTQYF. CDR3 DNA: TGTGCCAGCAGTTCTCCCCCCACAGATACGCAGTATTTT. The variable domain in full, with the rest retrieved from reference TRBV28 and TRBJ2-3, is DVKVTQSSRYLVKRTGEKVFLECVQDMDHENMFWYRQDPGLGLRLIYFSYDVKMKEKGDIPEGYSVSREKKERFSLILESASTNQTSMYLCASSSPPTDTQYFGPGTRLTVL.

The chain carries TRBV2 and TRBJ2-5, with D tentatively TRBD1 (8 bases). CDR1 and CDR2 from the germline V gene are SNHLY and FYNNEI. The CDR3 contains 14 residues. Trimming removed 8 bases at V and 4 bases at J, with 17 bases between. The CDR3 DNA reads as TGTGCCAGCCCTATTACAGGGGGGGGAGAGACCCAGTACTTC. Its translation: CASPITGGGETQYF.

This clone has just a few counts. This sequence joins TRBV6-1 and TRBJ1-2, with 11 bases lining up with TRBD1. Germline lookup yields CDR1 MNHNS and CDR2 SASEGT. V was pared by 1 base and J by 4 bases, with 2 bases of the junction left unmatched. There are 15 residues in the CDR3. CDR3 sequence: CASSEGTGGAYGYTF. CDR3 DNA: TGTGCCAGCAGTGAAGGGACAGGGGGCGCCTATGGCTACACCTTC.

The genes are TRBV2 and TRBJ2-3, with TRBD1 identical over 8 bases. The germline V gene has CDR1 SNHLY and CDR2 FYNNEI. The CDR3 totals 17 residues. V was clipped by 0 bases and J by 6 bases; unmatched bases: 11. CDR3 amino acids: CASSEALTGVEIDTQYF. CDR3 bases: TGTGCCAGCAGTGAAGCGTTGACAGGGGTAGAGATCGATACGCAGTATTTT.

The chain has TRBV6-1 and TRBJ2-7; D gene uncertain. The CDR3 runs to 14 residues. V was pared by 2 bases and J by 3 bases, with 11 bases between. Germline V lookup: CDR1 MNHNS, CDR2 SASEGT. CDR3 loop: CASSENWQNYEQYV. CDR3 sequence (DNA): TGTGCCAGCAGTGAAAATTGGCAGAACTACGAGCAGTACGTC.

The gene calls are TRBV5-6 and TRBJ2-7; D is undetermined. Per germline, CDR1 SGHDT and CDR2 YYEEEE. Trimming stripped 0 bases from V and 2 bases from J, with 9 bases between. The CDR3 loop spans 14 amino acids. As DNA, the CDR3 is TGTGCCAGCAGCTTGGCGGGTAACCCCTACGAGCAGTACGTC. It yields the protein CASSLAGNPYEQYV.

J is TRBJ2-5 and V is TRBV6-5; 7 nucleotides align to TRBD1. Germline assignment: CDR1 MNHEY and CDR2 SVGAGI. V dropped 7 bases and J dropped 2; count of bases not matched to a gene: 7. The CDR3 sequence is 14 residues long. CDR3 nucleotide sequence: TGTGCCAGCACTGGTGGACAGGAGCAAGAGACCCAGTACTTC. Its translation: CASTGGQEQETQYF.

The chain carries TRBV4-1 and TRBJ1-2; 8 bases agree with TRBD1. The CDR3 spans 13 residues. V lost 1 base to trimming and J lost 8 bases; unmatched junction nucleotides: 3. The germline V gene has CDR1 MGHRA and CDR2 YSYEKL. The CDR3 region has the DNA TGCGCCAGCAGCCAAGGACAGGGGATGGGCTACACCTTC. This sequence encodes CASSQGQGMGYTF.